A selection of T cell receptor beta chains follows, all from one sample in a study of cytomegalovirus exposure and HLA in healthy donors. The method was immunoSEQ multiplex PCR; TCRdb's version includes in-frame clones alone and lacks a portion of them. The sample lists 100,000 to 150,000 clones; 85% to 90% were seen once. The sequencing input was PBMCs. These TCRs come from a man aged 25 to 45 in good health and CMV-seronegative. CDR3s include the opening cysteine and the closing phenylalanine or tryptophan. D genes are given only for firm matches. Some rows mark clone size as missing; the rest say once, few, many or name a class of expanded clone.

J: TRBJ2-3; V: TRBV27; size: -; D: -; CDR3: CASRRTDTDTQYF; DNA: TGTGCCAGCAGAAGAACTGACACAGATACGCAGTATTTT
J: TRBJ1-2; V: TRBV19; size: -; D: -; CDR3: CASSIGEGSYGYTF; DNA: TGTGCCAGTAGTATAGGCGAGGGAAGCTATGGCTACACCTTC
J: TRBJ1-1; V: TRBV19; size: -; D: TRBD1; CDR3: CASSIGTVMNTEAFF; DNA: TGTGCCAGTAGTATCGGGACAGTCATGAACACTGAAGCTTTCTTT
J: TRBJ2-7; V: TRBV7-8; size: -; D: TRBD1; CDR3: CASSGDRYEQYF; DNA: TGTGCCAGCAGCGGGGACAGATACGAGCAGTACTTC
J: TRBJ2-7; V: TRBV6-1; size: -; D: -; CDR3: CASSLEQGSYEQYF; DNA: TGTGCCAGCAGCCTCGAACAGGGCTCCTACGAGCAGTACTTC
J: TRBJ1-2; V: TRBV9; size: -; D: TRBD1; CDR3: CASSLDRANGYTF; DNA: TGTGCCAGCAGCCTGGACAGGGCAAATGGCTACACCTTC
J: TRBJ1-2; V: TRBV5-8; size: -; D: -; CDR3: CASSLGLGGYGYTF; DNA: TGTGCCAGCAGCTTGGGACTCGGTGGCTATGGCTACACCTTC
J: TRBJ1-1; V: TRBV18; size: -; D: -; CDR3: CASSPRRPGTEAFF; DNA: TGTGCCAGCTCACCACGGAGGCCGGGCACTGAAGCTTTCTTT
J: TRBJ2-4; V: TRBV6-5; size: -; D: -; CDR3: CASSYSGGAAKNIQYF; DNA: TGTGCCAGCAGTTACTCGGGGGGGGCTGCCAAAAACATTCAGTACTTC
J: TRBJ1-1; V: TRBV11-1; size: -; D: TRBD1; CDR3: CASSDLTGGNTEAFF; DNA: TGTGCCAGCAGCGACTTGACAGGGGGGAACACTGAAGCTTTCTTT
J: TRBJ2-6; V: TRBV15; size: -; D: -; CDR3: CATSRDRYGASSGANVLTF; DNA: TGTGCCACCAGCAGAGATAGGTACGGAGCCAGCTCTGGGGCCAACGTCCTGACTTTC
J: TRBJ1-1; V: TRBV7-6; size: -; D: -; CDR3: CASRGGNTEAFF; DNA: TGTGCCAGCAGGGGGGGGAACACTGAAGCTTTCTTT
J: TRBJ1-5; V: TRBV29-1; size: -; D: -; CDR3: CSVTTGNQPQHF; DNA: TGCAGCGTTACTACTGGCAATCAGCCCCAGCATTTT
J: TRBJ2-1; V: TRBV4-2; size: -; D: TRBD2; CDR3: CASSQVSTSEYNEQFF; DNA: TGTGCCAGCAGCCAAGTTTCGACTAGCGAGTACAATGAGCAGTTCTTC
J: TRBJ2-1; V: TRBV19; size: -; D: TRBD1; CDR3: CASKEGAGGYNEQFF; DNA: TGTGCCAGCAAAGAGGGGGCGGGTGGCTACAATGAGCAGTTCTTC
J: TRBJ2-1; V: TRBV5-1; size: once; D: -; CDR3: CASSIGGTDYNEQFF; DNA: TGCGCCAGCAGCATTGGCGGGACAGACTACAATGAGCAGTTCTTC
J: TRBJ2-7; V: TRBV7-8; size: -; D: -; CDR3: CASSLSGSPTYEQYF; DNA: TGTGCCAGCAGCTTATCAGGGTCCCCCACCTACGAGCAGTACTTC
J: TRBJ1-1; V: TRBV20-1; size: -; D: -; CDR3: CSARVVTEAFF; DNA: TGCAGTGCCCGCGTCGTGACTGAAGCTTTCTTT
J: TRBJ1-2; V: TRBV6-1; size: -; D: -; CDR3: CASSDGTGKGYTF; DNA: TGTGCCAGCAGTGACGGAACAGGGAAGGGCTACACCTTC
J: TRBJ2-3; V: TRBV7-9; size: -; D: -; CDR3: CASSTDQGPTDTQYF; DNA: TGTGCCAGCAGCACTGACCAGGGGCCCACAGATACGCAGTATTTT
J: TRBJ2-3; V: TRBV7-6; size: -; D: TRBD1; CDR3: CASSIQGAGTQYF; DNA: TGTGCCAGCAGCATACAGGGGGCGGGTACGCAGTATTTT
J: TRBJ2-6; V: TRBV4-3; size: -; D: -; CDR3: CASSQEWRTSGANVLTF; DNA: TGCGCCAGCAGCCAAGAGTGGCGTACTAGCGGGGCCAACGTCCTGACTTTC
J: TRBJ1-2; V: TRBV2; size: many; D: TRBD1; CDR3: CASKAPGGALYGYTF; DNA: TGTGCCAGCAAGGCCCCAGGGGGCGCGCTCTATGGCTACACCTTC
J: TRBJ2-4; V: TRBV10-3; size: -; D: -; CDR3: CAISDQAGLAKNIQYF; DNA: TGTGCCATCAGTGACCAGGCAGGGTTGGCCAAAAACATTCAGTACTTC
J: TRBJ1-5; V: TRBV4-1; size: once; D: TRBD1; CDR3: CASSQGKGGEWDQPQHF; DNA: TGCGCCAGCAGCCAAGGAAAAGGGGGCGAGTGGGATCAGCCCCAGCATTTT
J: TRBJ2-7; V: TRBV6-5; size: -; D: -; CDR3: CASSRGRVYEQYF; DNA: TGTGCCAGCAGTAGGGGGAGGGTCTACGAGCAGTACTTC
J: TRBJ2-2; V: TRBV18; size: once; D: -; CDR3: CASSPTYTGELFF; DNA: TGTGCCAGCTCACCGACTTACACCGGGGAGCTGTTTTTT
J: TRBJ1-5; V: TRBV5-8; size: -; D: TRBD1; CDR3: CASTFMTGHQPQHF; DNA: TGTGCCAGCACCTTTATGACAGGGCATCAGCCCCAGCATTTT
J: TRBJ2-2; V: TRBV5-1; size: -; D: -; CDR3: CASSFEGVGELFF; DNA: TGCGCCAGCAGCTTCGAGGGGGTCGGGGAGCTGTTTTTT
J: TRBJ2-7; V: TRBV10-1; size: -; D: TRBD1; CDR3: CASSSRTGYEQYF; DNA: TGCGCCAGCAGTTCCCGGACAGGGTACGAGCAGTACTTC
J: TRBJ1-2; V: TRBV19; size: -; D: -; CDR3: CASSKSGDRGYTF; DNA: TGTGCCAGTAGTAAATCAGGGGACCGTGGCTACACCTTC
J: TRBJ2-5; V: TRBV7-2; size: -; D: TRBD2; CDR3: CASSRAGLAAETQYF; DNA: TGTGCCAGCAGCCGAGCGGGACTAGCGGCGGAGACCCAGTACTTC
J: TRBJ2-1; V: TRBV7-2; size: -; D: TRBD2; CDR3: CASSFSGGAVGEQFF; DNA: TGTGCCAGCAGCTTTAGCGGGGGGGCAGTAGGCGAGCAGTTCTTC
J: TRBJ1-5; V: TRBV6-5; size: -; D: -; CDR3: CASSYGAAGSNQPQHF; DNA: TGTGCCAGCAGTTACGGGGCGGCGGGGAGCAATCAGCCCCAGCATTTT
J: TRBJ2-7; V: TRBV28; size: -; D: TRBD1; CDR3: CASSMDRYDYEQYF; DNA: TGTGCCAGCAGTATGGACAGGTACGACTACGAGCAGTACTTC
J: TRBJ2-7; V: TRBV7-2; size: -; D: -; CDR3: CASSPQGNSYEQYF; DNA: TGTGCCAGCAGCCCCCAGGGGAACTCCTACGAGCAGTACTTC
J: TRBJ1-5; V: TRBV19; size: -; D: TRBD1; CDR3: CASTRGTDASGPQHF; DNA: TGTGCCAGTACCCGGGGGACAGATGCCTCGGGGCCCCAGCATTTT
J: TRBJ1-5; V: TRBV27; size: -; D: TRBD1; CDR3: CASSLSFDRVQPQHF; DNA: TGTGCCAGCAGTTTAAGTTTCGACAGGGTTCAGCCCCAGCATTTT
J: TRBJ2-4; V: TRBV5-1; size: -; D: -; CDR3: CASSLTGGDIQYF; DNA: TGCGCCAGCAGCTTGACAGGGGGGGACATTCAGTACTTC
J: TRBJ2-1; V: TRBV29-1; size: -; D: TRBD2; CDR3: CSAPSSGGSANEQFF; DNA: TGCAGCGCGCCCTCTAGCGGGGGGTCCGCCAATGAGCAGTTCTTC
J: TRBJ1-1; V: TRBV2; size: -; D: -; CDR3: CASSETRTDTEAFF; DNA: TGTGCCAGCAGTGAAACTAGAACAGACACTGAAGCTTTCTTT
J: TRBJ1-5; V: TRBV27; size: once; D: TRBD1; CDR3: CASKNRGTSQPQHF; DNA: TGTGCCTCCAAGAACAGGGGAACGAGTCAGCCCCAGCATTTT
J: TRBJ2-3; V: TRBV27; size: -; D: TRBD1; CDR3: CASRAGGISTDTQYF; DNA: TGTGCCAGCAGGGCAGGGGGTATTAGCACAGATACGCAGTATTTT
J: TRBJ1-2; V: TRBV28; size: -; D: -; CDR3: CASFLRGFNYGYTF; DNA: TGTGCCAGTTTCCTTAGAGGGTTCAACTATGGCTACACCTTC
J: TRBJ2-7; V: TRBV15; size: -; D: -; CDR3: CATSRDLGLYEQYF; DNA: TGTGCCACCAGCAGAGATCTGGGCCTCTACGAGCAGTACTTC
J: TRBJ2-7; V: TRBV27; size: -; D: -; CDR3: CASSFRGGTNYEQYF; DNA: TGTGCCAGCAGTTTTCGTGGGGGCACCAACTACGAGCAGTACTTC
J: TRBJ1-2; V: TRBV19; size: few; D: -; CDR3: CASTAGSDGYTF; DNA: TGTGCCAGTACCGCAGGGTCGGATGGCTACACCTTC
J: TRBJ2-5; V: TRBV27; size: -; D: TRBD1; CDR3: CASSTLGTAYSQETQYF; DNA: TGTGCCAGCAGTACACTCGGGACAGCCTATTCCCAAGAGACCCAGTACTTC
J: TRBJ1-5; V: TRBV5-1; size: -; D: -; CDR3: CASSLGGINQPQHF; DNA: TGCGCCAGCAGCTTAGGAGGAATCAATCAGCCCCAGCATTTT
J: TRBJ2-5; V: TRBV10-2; size: -; D: -; CDR3: CASSEIGTGEYQETQYF; DNA: TGCGCCAGCAGTGAGATTGGTACAGGCGAATACCAAGAGACCCAGTACTTC
J: TRBJ1-1; V: TRBV7-8; size: -; D: -; CDR3: CASSSPLYRGLHTEAFF; DNA: TGTGCCAGCAGCTCTCCCTTGTACCGCGGGTTGCACACTGAAGCTTTCTTT
J: TRBJ1-6; V: TRBV19; size: -; D: TRBD1; CDR3: CASSWDSYSSYNSPLHF; DNA: TGTGCCAGTAGTTGGGACAGTTACAGCTCCTATAATTCACCCCTCCACTTT
J: TRBJ1-2; V: TRBV11-2; size: -; D: -; CDR3: CASSLESGVGYGYTF; DNA: TGTGCCAGCAGCTTAGAGTCCGGGGTTGGCTATGGCTACACCTTC
J: TRBJ1-2; V: TRBV4-1; size: -; D: -; CDR3: CASSQVSSGGYTF; DNA: TGCGCCAGCAGCCAAGTCTCCTCTGGCGGCTACACCTTC
J: TRBJ2-1; V: TRBV18; size: -; D: TRBD2; CDR3: CASSPSGGLSYNEQFF; DNA: TGTGCCAGCTCACCCAGCGGGGGGCTCTCCTACAATGAGCAGTTCTTC